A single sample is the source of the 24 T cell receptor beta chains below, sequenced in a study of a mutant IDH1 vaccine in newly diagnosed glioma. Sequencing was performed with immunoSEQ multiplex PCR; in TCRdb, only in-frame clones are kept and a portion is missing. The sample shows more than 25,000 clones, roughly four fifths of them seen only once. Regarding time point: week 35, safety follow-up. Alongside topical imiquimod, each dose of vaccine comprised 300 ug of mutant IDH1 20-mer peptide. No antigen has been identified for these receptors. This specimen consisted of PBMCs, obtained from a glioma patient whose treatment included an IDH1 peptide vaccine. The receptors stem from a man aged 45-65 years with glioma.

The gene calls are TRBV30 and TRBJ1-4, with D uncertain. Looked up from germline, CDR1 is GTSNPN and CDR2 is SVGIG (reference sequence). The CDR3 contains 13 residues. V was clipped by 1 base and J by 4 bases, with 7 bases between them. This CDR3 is CAWSGQYNEKLFF. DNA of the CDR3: TGTGCCTGGAGTGGCCAGTATAATGAAAAACTGTTTTTT.

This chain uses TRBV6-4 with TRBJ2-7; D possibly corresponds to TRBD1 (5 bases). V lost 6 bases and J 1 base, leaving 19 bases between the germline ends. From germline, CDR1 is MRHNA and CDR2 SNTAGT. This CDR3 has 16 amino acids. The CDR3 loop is CASRPSGRDFSYEQYF. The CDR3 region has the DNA TGTGCCAGCAGGCCCTCAGGGCGCGATTTTTCCTACGAGCAGTACTTC.

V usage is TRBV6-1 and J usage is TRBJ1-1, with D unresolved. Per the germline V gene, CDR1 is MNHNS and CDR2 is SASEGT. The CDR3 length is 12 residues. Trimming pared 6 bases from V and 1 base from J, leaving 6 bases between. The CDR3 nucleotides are TGTGCCAGCAGACGAGGGAACACTGAAGCTTTCTTT. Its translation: CASRRGNTEAFF.

CDR3 sequence: CASSLRTGGNNEQFF. DNA for the CDR3: TGTGCCAGCAGCTTGCGGACAGGGGGCAACAATGAGCAGTTCTTC. The chain couples TRBV5-5 to TRBJ2-1; 11 positions match TRBD1. Germline CDR1 is SGHKS and CDR2 is YYEKEE (reference sequence). J gave up 5 bases and V 1 base, and 2 bases lay outside the gene matches. The CDR3 contains 15 residues.

Here the CDR3 DNA reads TGTGCCAGCAGTACGCCTCGGGGTATTGATGAAAAACTGTTTTTT. This codes for CASSTPRGIDEKLFF. V is TRBV6-6 and J is TRBJ1-4, with D hard to call. Looked up from germline, CDR1 is MNHNY and CDR2 is SVGAGI (reference sequence). Trimming left V 5 bases short and J 6 bases short, with 16 bases between. This CDR3 has 15 amino acids.

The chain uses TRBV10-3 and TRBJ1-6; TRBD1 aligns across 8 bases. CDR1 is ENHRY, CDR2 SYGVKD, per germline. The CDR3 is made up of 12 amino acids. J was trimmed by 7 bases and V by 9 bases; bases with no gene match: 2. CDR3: CAIGTGNSPLHF. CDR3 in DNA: TGTGCCATAGGGACAGGCAATTCACCCCTCCACTTT.

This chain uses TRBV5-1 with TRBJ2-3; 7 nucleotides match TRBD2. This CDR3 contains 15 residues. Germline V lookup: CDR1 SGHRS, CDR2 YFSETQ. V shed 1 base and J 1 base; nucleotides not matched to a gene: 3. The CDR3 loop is CASSLNSGGTDTQYF. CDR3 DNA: TGCGCCAGCAGCTTGAACAGCGGGGGCACAGATACGCAGTATTTT.

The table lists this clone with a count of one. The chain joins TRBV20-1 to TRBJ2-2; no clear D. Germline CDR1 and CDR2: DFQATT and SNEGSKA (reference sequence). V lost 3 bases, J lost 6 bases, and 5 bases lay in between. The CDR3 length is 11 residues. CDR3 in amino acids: CSASRSGELFF. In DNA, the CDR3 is TGCAGTGCTAGTCGGTCCGGGGAGCTGTTTTTT.

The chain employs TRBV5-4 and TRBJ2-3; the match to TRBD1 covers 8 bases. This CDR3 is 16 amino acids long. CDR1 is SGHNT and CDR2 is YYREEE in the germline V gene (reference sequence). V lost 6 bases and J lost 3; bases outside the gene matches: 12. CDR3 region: CASTSGRQGATDTQYF. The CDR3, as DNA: TGTGCCAGCACCTCGGGGAGGCAGGGGGCAACAGATACGCAGTATTTT.

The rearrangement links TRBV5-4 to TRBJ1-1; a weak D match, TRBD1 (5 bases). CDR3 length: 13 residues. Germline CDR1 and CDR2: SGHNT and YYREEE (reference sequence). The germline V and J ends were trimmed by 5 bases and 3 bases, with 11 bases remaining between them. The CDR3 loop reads CASSRGRDTEAFF. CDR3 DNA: TGTGCCAGCAGTAGGGGCCGGGACACTGAAGCTTTCTTT.

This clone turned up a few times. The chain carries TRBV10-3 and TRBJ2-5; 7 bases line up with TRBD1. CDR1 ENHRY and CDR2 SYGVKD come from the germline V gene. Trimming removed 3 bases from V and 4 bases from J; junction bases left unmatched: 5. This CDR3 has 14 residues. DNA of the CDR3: TGTGCCATCAGTGAAACCCGACAGGGAGAGACCCAGTACTTC. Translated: CAISETRQGETQYF.

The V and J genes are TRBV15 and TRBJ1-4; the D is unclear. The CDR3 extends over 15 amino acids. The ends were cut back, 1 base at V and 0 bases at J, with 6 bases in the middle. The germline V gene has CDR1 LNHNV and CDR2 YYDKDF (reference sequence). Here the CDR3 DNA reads TGTGCCACCAGCAGAGGGTCTGCAACTAATGAAAAACTGTTTTTT. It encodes CATSRGSATNEKLFF.

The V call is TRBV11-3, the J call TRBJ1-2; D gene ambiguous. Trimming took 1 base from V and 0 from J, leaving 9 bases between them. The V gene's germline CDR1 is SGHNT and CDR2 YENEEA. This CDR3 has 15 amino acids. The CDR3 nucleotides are TGTGCCAGCAGCTTAGGGGCCGATCCTAACTATGGCTACACCTTC. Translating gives CASSLGADPNYGYTF.

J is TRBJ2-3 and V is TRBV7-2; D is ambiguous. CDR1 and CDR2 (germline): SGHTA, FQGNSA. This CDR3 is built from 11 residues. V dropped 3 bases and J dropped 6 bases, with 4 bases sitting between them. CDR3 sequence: CASSFGDTQYF. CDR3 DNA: TGTGCCAGCAGCTTCGGGGATACGCAGTATTTT.

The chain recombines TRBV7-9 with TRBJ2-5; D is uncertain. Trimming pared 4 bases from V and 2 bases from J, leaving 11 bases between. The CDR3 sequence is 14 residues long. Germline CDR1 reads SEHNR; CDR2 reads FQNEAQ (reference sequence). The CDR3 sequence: CASSSSGVQETQYF. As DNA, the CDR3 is TGTGCCAGCAGCTCGAGTGGGGTACAAGAGACCCAGTACTTC.

In DNA form, the CDR3 reads TGCGCCAGCAGTAAAGGGGCCCCATACAATGAGCAGTTCTTC. Translating it yields CASSKGAPYNEQFF. V and J are TRBV10-2 and TRBJ2-1, with D possibly TRBD1 on 5 matching bases. The V and J ends lost 5 bases and 4 bases respectively, with 12 bases between them. The CDR3 is 14 residues long. Germline V CDR1 and CDR2: WSHSY, SAAADI.

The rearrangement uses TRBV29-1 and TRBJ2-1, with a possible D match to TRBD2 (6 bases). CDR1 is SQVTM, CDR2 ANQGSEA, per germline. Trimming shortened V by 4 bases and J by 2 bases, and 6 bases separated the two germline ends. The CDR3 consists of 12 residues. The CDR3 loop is CSVGGTYNEQFF. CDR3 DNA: TGCAGCGTTGGCGGGACCTACAATGAGCAGTTCTTC.

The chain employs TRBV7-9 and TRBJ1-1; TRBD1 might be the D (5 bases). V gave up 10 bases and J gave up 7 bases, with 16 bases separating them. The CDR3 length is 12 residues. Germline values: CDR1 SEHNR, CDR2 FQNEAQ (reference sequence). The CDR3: CATPTGRGEAFF. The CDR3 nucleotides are TGTGCCACCCCGACGGGACGGGGTGAAGCTTTCTTT.

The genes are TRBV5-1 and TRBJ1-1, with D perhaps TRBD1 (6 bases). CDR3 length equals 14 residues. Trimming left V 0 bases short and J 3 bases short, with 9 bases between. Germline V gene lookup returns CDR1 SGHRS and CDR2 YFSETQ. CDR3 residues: CASSLDSGDTEAFF. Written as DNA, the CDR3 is TGCGCCAGCAGCTTGGATTCAGGGGACACTGAAGCTTTCTTT.

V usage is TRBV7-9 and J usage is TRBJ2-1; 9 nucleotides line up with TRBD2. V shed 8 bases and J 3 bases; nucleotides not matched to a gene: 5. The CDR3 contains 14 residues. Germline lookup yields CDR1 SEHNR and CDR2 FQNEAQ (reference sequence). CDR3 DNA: TGTGCCAGCCAGACTAGCGGTGACTACAATGAGCAGTTCTTC. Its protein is CASQTSGDYNEQFF.

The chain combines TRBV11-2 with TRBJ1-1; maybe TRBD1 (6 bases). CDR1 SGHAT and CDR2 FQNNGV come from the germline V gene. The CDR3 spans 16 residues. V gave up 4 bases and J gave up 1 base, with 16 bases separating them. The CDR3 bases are TGTGCCAGCAGCTCCGTGCCGGGACACCGGAACACTGAAGCTTTCTTT. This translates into CASSSVPGHRNTEAFF.

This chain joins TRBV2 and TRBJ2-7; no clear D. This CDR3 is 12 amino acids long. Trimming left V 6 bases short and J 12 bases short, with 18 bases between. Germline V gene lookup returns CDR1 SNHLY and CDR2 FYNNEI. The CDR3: CASSDPGPRRYF. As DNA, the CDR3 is TGTGCCAGCAGCGACCCCGGGCCTAGAAGGTACTTC.

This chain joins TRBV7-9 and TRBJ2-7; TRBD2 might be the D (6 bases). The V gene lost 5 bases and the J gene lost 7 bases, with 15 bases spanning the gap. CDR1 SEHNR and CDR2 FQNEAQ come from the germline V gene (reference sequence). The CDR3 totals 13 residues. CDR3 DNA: TGTGCCAGCAGCATCCCCTCGGGGGTTGAGCAGTACTTC. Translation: CASSIPSGVEQYF.

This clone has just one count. Here the CDR3 reads CASSIERGNYNEQFF. CDR3 DNA sequence: TGCGCCAGCAGCATAGAGCGGGGGAACTACAATGAGCAGTTCTTC. The chain combines TRBV4-3 with TRBJ2-1; 8 bases fit TRBD2. J gave up 3 bases and V 5 bases, and 6 bases lay outside the gene matches. The CDR3 totals 15 residues. The germline V gene encodes CDR1 LGHNA and CDR2 YSLEER.